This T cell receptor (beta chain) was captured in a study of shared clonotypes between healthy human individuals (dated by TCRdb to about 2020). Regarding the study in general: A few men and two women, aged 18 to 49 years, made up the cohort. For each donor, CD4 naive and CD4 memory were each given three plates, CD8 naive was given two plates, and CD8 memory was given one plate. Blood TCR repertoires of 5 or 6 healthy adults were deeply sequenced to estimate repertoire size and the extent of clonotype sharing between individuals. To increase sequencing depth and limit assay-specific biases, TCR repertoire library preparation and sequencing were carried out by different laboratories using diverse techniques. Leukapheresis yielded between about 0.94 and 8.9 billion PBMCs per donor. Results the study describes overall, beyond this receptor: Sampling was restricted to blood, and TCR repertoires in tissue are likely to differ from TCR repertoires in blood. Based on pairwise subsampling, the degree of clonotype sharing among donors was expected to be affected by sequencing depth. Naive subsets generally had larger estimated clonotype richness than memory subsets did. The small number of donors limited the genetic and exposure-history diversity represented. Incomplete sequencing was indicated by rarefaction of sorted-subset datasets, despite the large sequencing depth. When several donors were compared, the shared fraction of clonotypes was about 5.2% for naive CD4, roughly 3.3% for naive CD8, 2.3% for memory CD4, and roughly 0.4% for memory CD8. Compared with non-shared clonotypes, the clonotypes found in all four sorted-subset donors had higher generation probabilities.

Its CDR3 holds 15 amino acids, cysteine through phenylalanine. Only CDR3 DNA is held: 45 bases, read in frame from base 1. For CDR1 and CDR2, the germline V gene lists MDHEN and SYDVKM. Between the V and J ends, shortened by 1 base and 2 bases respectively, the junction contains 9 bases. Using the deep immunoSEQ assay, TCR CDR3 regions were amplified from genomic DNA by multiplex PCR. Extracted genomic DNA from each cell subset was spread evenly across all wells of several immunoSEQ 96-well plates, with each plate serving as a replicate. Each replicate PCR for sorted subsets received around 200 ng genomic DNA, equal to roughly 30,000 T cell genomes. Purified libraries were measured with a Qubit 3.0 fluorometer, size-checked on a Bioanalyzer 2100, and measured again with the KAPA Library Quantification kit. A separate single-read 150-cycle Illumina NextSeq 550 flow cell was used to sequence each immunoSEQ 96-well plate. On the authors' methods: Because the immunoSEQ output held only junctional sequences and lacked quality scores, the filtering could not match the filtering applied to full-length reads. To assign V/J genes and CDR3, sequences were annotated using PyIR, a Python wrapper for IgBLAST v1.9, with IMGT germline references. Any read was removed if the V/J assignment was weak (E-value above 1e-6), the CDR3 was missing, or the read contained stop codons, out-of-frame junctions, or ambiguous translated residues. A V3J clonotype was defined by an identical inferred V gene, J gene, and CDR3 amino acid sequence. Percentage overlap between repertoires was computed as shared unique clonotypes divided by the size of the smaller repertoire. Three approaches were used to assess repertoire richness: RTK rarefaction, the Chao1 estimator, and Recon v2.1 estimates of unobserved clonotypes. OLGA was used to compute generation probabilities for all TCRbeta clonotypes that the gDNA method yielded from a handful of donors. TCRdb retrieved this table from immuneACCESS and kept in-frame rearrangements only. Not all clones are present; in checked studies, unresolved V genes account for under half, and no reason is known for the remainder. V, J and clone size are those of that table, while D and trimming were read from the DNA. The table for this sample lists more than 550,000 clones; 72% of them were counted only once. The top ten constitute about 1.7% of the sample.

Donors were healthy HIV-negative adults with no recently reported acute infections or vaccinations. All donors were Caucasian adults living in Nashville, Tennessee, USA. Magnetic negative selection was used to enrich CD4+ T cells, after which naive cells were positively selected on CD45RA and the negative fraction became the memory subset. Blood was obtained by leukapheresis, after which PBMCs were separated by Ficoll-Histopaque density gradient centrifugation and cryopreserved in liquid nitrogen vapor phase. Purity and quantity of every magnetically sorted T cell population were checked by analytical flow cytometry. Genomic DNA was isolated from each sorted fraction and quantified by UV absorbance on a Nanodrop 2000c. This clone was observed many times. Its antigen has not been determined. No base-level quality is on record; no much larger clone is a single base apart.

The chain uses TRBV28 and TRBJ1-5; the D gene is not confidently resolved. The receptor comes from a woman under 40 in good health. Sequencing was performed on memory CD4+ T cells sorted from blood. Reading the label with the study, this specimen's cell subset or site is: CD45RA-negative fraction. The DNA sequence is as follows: TGTGCCAGCAGTTTATTGGGGAGTCGCAATCAGCCCCAGCATTTT. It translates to CASSLLGSRNQPQHF.